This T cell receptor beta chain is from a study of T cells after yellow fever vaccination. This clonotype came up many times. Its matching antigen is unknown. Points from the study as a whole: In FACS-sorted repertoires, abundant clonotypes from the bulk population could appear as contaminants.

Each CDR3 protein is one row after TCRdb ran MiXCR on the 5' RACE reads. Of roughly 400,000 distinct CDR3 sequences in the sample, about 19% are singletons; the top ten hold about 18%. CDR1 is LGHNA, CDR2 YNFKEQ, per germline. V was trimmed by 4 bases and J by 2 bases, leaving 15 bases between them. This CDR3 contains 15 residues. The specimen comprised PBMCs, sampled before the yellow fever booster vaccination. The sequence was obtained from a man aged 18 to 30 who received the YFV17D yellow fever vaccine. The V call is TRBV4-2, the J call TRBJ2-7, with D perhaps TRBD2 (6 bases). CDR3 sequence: CASSPGTGDPYEQYF. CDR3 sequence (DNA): TGTGCCAGCAGCCCCGGGACTGGGGACCCCTACGAGCAGTACTTC.